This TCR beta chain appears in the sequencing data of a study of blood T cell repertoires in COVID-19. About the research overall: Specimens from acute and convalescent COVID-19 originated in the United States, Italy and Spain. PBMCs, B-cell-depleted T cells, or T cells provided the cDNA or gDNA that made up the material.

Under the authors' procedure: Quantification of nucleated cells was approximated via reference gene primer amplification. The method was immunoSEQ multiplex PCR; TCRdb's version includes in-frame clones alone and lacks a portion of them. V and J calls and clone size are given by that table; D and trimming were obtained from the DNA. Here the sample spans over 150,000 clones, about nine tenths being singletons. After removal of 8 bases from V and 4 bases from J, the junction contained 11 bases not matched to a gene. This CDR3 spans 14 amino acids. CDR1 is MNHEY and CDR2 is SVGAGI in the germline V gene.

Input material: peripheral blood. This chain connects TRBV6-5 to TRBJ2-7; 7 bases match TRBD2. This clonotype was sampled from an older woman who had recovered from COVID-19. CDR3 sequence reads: CASGTAGTLYEQYF. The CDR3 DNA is TGTGCCAGCGGAACAGCGGGGACGCTTTACGAGCAGTACTTC.